The rows below give T cell receptor beta chains drawn from one sample of a study of PD-1 blockade in classical Hodgkin lymphoma. Some clones are missing from TCRdb's copy, which holds only in-frame ones; the method was immunoSEQ multiplex PCR. The sample has 20,000 to 25,000 clones, 60% to 75% seen once. The sequencing used peripheral blood mononuclear cells (PBMCs), collected before the fourth cycle of nivolumab. The receptors stem from a human donor with classical Hodgkin lymphoma. Each CDR3 is given with its conserved first and last residue. The D gene is left open where the match is weak. Clone size is given for some rows only: seen once, a few or many times, or a class if the clone is expanded.

size | J | V | D | CDR3 | DNA
- | TRBJ2-3 | TRBV28 | - | CASSLTSGPGTQYF | TGTGCCAGCAGTTTAACATCGGGGCCGGGTACGCAGTATTTT
- | TRBJ2-1 | TRBV19 | - | CASSIDPAGTYNEQFF | TGTGCCAGTAGTATAGATCCGGCGGGGACCTACAATGAGCAGTTCTTC
- | TRBJ2-2 | TRBV10-3 | - | CAISSVNTGELFF | TGTGCCATCAGCTCCGTGAACACCGGGGAGCTGTTTTTT
- | TRBJ1-1 | TRBV5-1 | - | CVSSFQGLGTEAFF | TGCGTCAGCAGCTTCCAGGGGTTGGGCACTGAAGCTTTCTTT
- | TRBJ2-7 | TRBV27 | TRBD2 | CASSFSGNSYEQYF | TGTGCCAGCAGTTTCAGCGGGAACTCCTACGAGCAGTACTTC
once | TRBJ2-5 | TRBV7-2 | TRBD2 | CASSLQGLSVGETQYF | TGTGCCAGCAGCTTACAGGGACTATCGGTAGGAGAGACCCAGTACTTC
- | TRBJ1-1 | TRBV10-3 | - | CAISGRDTEAFF | TGTGCCATCAGTGGAAGAGACACTGAAGCTTTCTTT
- | TRBJ2-6 | TRBV12-5 | - | CASGLSFSGANVLTF | TGTGCTAGTGGTTTGTCCTTCTCTGGGGCCAACGTCCTGACTTTC
- | TRBJ1-4 | TRBV2 | - | CASSEALQGEKLFF | TGTGCCAGCAGTGAAGCGCTTCAGGGGGAAAAACTGTTTTTT
- | TRBJ2-3 | TRBV7-2 | - | CASSANRQSASQYF | TGTGCCAGCAGCGCAAATCGACAGTCCGCCTCGCAGTATTTT
- | TRBJ2-5 | TRBV28 | TRBD1 | CASREGQGIRETQYF | TGTGCCAGCAGGGAAGGACAGGGAATTCGGGAGACCCAGTACTTC
- | TRBJ2-7 | TRBV5-5 | TRBD2 | CASSISGLAVYEQYF | TGTGCCAGCAGCATCTCGGGACTAGCTGTTTACGAGCAGTACTTC
- | TRBJ2-3 | TRBV4-3 | - | CASSQDSAGSGDTQYF | TGCGCCAGCAGCCAAGATTCGGCAGGTTCTGGGGATACGCAGTATTTT
- | TRBJ2-4 | TRBV4-3 | - | CASSQAWTKDIQYF | TGCGCCAGCAGCCAAGCTTGGACAAAGGACATTCAGTACTTC
- | TRBJ2-3 | TRBV7-2 | TRBD2 | CASSSGLAGGLTDTQYF | TGTGCCAGCAGCTCGGGACTAGCGGGGGGCCTCACAGATACGCAGTATTTT
- | TRBJ1-4 | TRBV2 | TRBD1 | CASSPMAAGGGEKLFF | TGTGCCAGCAGTCCCATGGCGGCAGGGGGCGGGGAAAAACTGTTTTTT